This entry features one TCR beta chain sequence. The junction had 8 bases not matched to a gene; V was cut back by 6 bases and J by 4 bases. Germline assignment: CDR1 MNHEY and CDR2 SMNVEV (reference sequence). CDR3 length: 15 residues. The data were produced by immunoSEQ multiplex PCR, yet TCRdb's version contains in-frame clones alone and is incomplete. This table holds 150,000 or so clones, around 94% found once. These data originate in a study of control samples from healthy donors and cancer patients. Sequenced input: PBMCs. The receptor's source is a man in his 60s with colorectal cancer. The chain recombines TRBV27 with TRBJ1-1, with TRBD1 identical over 10 bases. CDR3 coding DNA: TGTGCCAGCAGACCTTTTCGGACAGGGGGCACTGAAGCTTTCTTT. As protein: CASRPFRTGGTEAFF.